One and the same sample provided the 32 T cell receptor beta chains below, sequenced in a study of T cell responses to AZD1222 COVID-19 vaccine. Sequenced by immunoSEQ multiplex PCR; TCRdb stores in-frame clones only, minus some. This table holds about 120,000 clones, around 88% found once. The sample in question was peripheral blood, obtained on day 0 of AZD1222 vaccination. These receptors all stem from an adult in good health.

A few counts support this clone. The V call is TRBV11-3, the J call TRBJ2-1; TRBD2 matches at 9 bases. From germline, CDR1 is SGHNT and CDR2 YENEEA. This CDR3 has 15 amino acids. V was pared by 2 bases and J by 7 bases, with 6 bases of the junction left unmatched. The CDR3 DNA sequence: TGTGCCAGCAGCTTATTGGTGCGGGGGGGGAATGAGCAGTTCTTC. Translation gives CASSLLVRGGNEQFF.

This clone was observed a single time. The genes are TRBV7-2 and TRBJ2-6; perhaps TRBD2 as D (6 bases). Trimming stripped 5 bases from V and 3 bases from J, with 17 bases between. Germline V CDR1 and CDR2: SGHTA, FQGNSA. The CDR3 runs to 17 residues. For the CDR3, the DNA is TGTGCCAGCAGCCCTACGGGGGTGGCTGGTGGGGCCAACGTCCTGACTTTC. Translation: CASSPTGVAGGANVLTF.

The rearrangement uses TRBV6-5 and TRBJ2-5; possible D gene TRBD2, 6 bases. CDR1 MNHEY and CDR2 SVGAGI come from the germline V gene. This CDR3 contains 14 residues. V shed 2 bases and J shed 5 bases, with 12 bases lying between them. The CDR3 sequence: CASSYLGTRETQYF. Written as DNA, the CDR3 is TGTGCCAGCAGTTACCTCGGGACTCGGGAGACCCAGTACTTC.

V is TRBV5-6 and J is TRBJ2-2; tentative D call: TRBD1 (5 bases). V gave up 1 base and J gave up 1 base, with 17 bases separating them. The CDR3 totals 18 residues. CDR1 SGHDT and CDR2 YYEEEE come from the germline V gene. CDR3 amino acids: CASSLFGIAGWNTGELFF. For the CDR3, the DNA is TGTGCCAGCAGCTTGTTCGGTATTGCAGGGTGGAACACCGGGGAGCTGTTTTTT.

This clone was counted a single time. The J gene is TRBJ1-1, the V gene TRBV9; no definite D call. The CDR3 is 14 residues long. CDR1 is SGDLS, CDR2 YYNGEE, per germline. V shed 4 bases and J shed 1 base, with 11 bases lying between them. CDR3 region: CASSPLSGNTEAFF. The CDR3 nucleotides are TGTGCCAGCAGCCCCTTGAGTGGGAACACTGAAGCTTTCTTT.

The rearrangement uses TRBV6-5 and TRBJ1-1, with unresolved D. CDR1 MNHEY and CDR2 SVGAGI come from the germline V gene. With 6 bases removed from V and 5 bases from J, the gap between germline ends came to 13 bases. The CDR3 spans 13 residues. CDR3 sequence reads: CASRRVLGTEAFF. The CDR3 DNA reads as TGTGCCAGCAGGCGGGTATTGGGAACTGAAGCTTTCTTT.

The chain uses TRBV3-1 (or the pseudogene TRBV3-2) and TRBJ2-7; no clear D. This CDR3 comprises 12 residues. V lost 2 bases and J 3 bases, leaving 5 bases between the germline ends. CDR1 and CDR2 (germline): LGHDT, YNNKEL (reference sequence). Written as DNA, the CDR3 is TGTGCCAGCAGCCAAACCAGCTACGAGCAGTACTTC. Its protein product is CASSQTSYEQYF.

The chain recombines TRBV6-5 with TRBJ2-2; the match to TRBD1 covers 7 bases. CDR3 size: 16 residues. Germline V gene lookup returns CDR1 MNHEY and CDR2 SVGAGI. V lost 4 bases, J lost 6 bases, and 11 bases stayed unmatched. CDR3 sequence: CASSWFGSQGAGELFF. The CDR3 DNA follows: TGTGCCAGCAGTTGGTTTGGGTCGCAGGGGGCCGGGGAGCTGTTTTTT.

The CDR3 DNA reads TGTGCCAGCAGTTACTCTGGTTACTATGGCTACACCTTC. As protein: CASSYSGYYGYTF. This rearrangement joins TRBV6-6 to TRBJ1-2, with D unresolved. Germline CDR1 MNHNY, CDR2 SVGAGI (reference sequence). V was pared by 0 bases and J by 3 bases, with 5 bases between. CDR3 length: 13 residues.

The chain's CDR3 is CASSEATGGSEKLFF. In DNA form, the CDR3 reads TGTGCCAGCAGCGAAGCGACAGGGGGTAGTGAAAAACTGTTTTTT. The chain combines TRBV7-2 with TRBJ1-4; 9 bases are a match to TRBD1. Germline loops: CDR1 SGHTA, CDR2 FQGNSA. Trimming at V came to 5 bases and at J to 7 bases, leaving 8 bases not matched to a gene. This CDR3 comprises 15 residues.

This clone was found once. A junction end diverges from the germline sequence, so it may reflect a read error. This sequence joins TRBV2 and TRBJ2-6; possibly TRBD1 or TRBD2 for D (5 bases each). Germline CDR1 is SNHLY and CDR2 is FYNNEI. This CDR3 spans 17 amino acids. CDR3 DNA: TGTGCCCGCAGAGACGGCCGGGACGTCGGTGGGGCCAACGTCCTGACTTTC. Its protein product is CARRDGRDVGGANVLTF.

This chain uses TRBV7-2 with TRBJ2-7, with 9 bases matching TRBD1. CDR3 length: 15 amino acids. Germline CDR1 is SGHTA and CDR2 is FQGNSA. With V trimmed by 3 bases and J by 2 bases, 5 bases remained unmatched. DNA of the CDR3: TGTGCCAGCAGCTTGACGACAGGGGGTACCTACGAGCAGTACTTC. It translates to CASSLTTGGTYEQYF.

This chain links TRBV19 with TRBJ2-2; maybe TRBD2 (5 bases). This CDR3 region has 14 residues. Germline CDR1 is LNHDA and CDR2 is SQIVND (reference sequence). Deletions cut 4 bases from V and 2 bases from J, with 8 bases between. CDR3 in DNA: TGTGCCAGTAGTACCGGGGTTAACACCGGGGAGCTGTTTTTT. Translated, it gives CASSTGVNTGELFF.

V and J are TRBV4-3 and TRBJ2-2; tentative D call: TRBD1 (6 bases). The V end was cut by 0 bases, the J end by 3 bases, with 14 bases between. Germline V CDR1 and CDR2: LGHNA, YSLEER. The CDR3 has 17 amino acids. Here the CDR3 reads CASSQDRGGGYTGELFF. CDR3 nucleotide sequence: TGCGCCAGCAGCCAAGATCGGGGTGGGGGCTACACCGGGGAGCTGTTTTTT.

The chain joins TRBV14 to TRBJ1-3; D perhaps matches TRBD1 (5 bases). The CDR3 has 13 residues. V lost 7 bases to trimming and J lost 9 bases, with 16 bases between them. In germline, CDR1 is SGHDN, CDR2 FVKESK. CDR3 sequence: CASTGTADFTIYF. CDR3 sequence (DNA): TGTGCCAGCACGGGGACGGCGGACTTCACCATATATTTT.

In this sample, this clone turned up a few times. V gene TRBV7-6 combines with J gene TRBJ2-2, with TRBD1 identical over 8 bases. The junction had 7 bases not matched to a gene; V was cut back by 3 bases and J by 1 base. There are 17 residues in the CDR3. Germline lookup yields CDR1 SGHVS and CDR2 FNYEAQ. For the CDR3, the DNA is TGTGCCAGCAGCTTTGGCACAGGGGGGCTGAACACCGGGGAGCTGTTTTTT. Translating gives CASSFGTGGLNTGELFF.

The chain recombines TRBV29-1 with TRBJ1-1; D gene unclear. Trimming cost V 4 bases and J 2 bases, with 11 bases left between them. The length of the CDR3 is 13 residues. Germline loops: CDR1 SQVTM, CDR2 ANQGSEA. The CDR3, as DNA: TGCAGCGTTGCATCCCCCCAAAACACTGAAGCTTTCTTT. Residues: CSVASPQNTEAFF.

Concerning this clone itself: The same CDR3 also results from other DNA sequences found in this sample. The DNA of the CDR3 is TGTGCCAGCAGCCCCGGACAGAACTATGGCTACACCTTC. This sequence encodes CASSPGQNYGYTF. The chain recombines TRBV5-6 with TRBJ1-2, with a possible D match to TRBD1 (6 bases). Trimming took off 4 bases at V and 2 bases at J, with 9 bases between the two ends. The CDR3 is made up of 13 amino acids. CDR1 is SGHDT and CDR2 is YYEEEE in the germline V gene.

This chain joins TRBV12-3 or TRBV12-4 and TRBJ1-5; D is undetermined. Trimming stripped 6 bases from V and 4 bases from J, with 10 bases between. CDR3 length equals 13 residues. The CDR3 region is CASSTGGNQPQHF. DNA of the CDR3: TGTGCCAGCAGCACGGGTGGGAATCAGCCCCAGCATTTT.

The chain is built from TRBV5-4 and TRBJ2-5; 8 bases line up with TRBD2. After removal of 4 bases from V and 3 bases from J, the junction contained 2 bases not matched to a gene. The CDR3 length is 13 residues. The germline gives CDR1 SGHNT, CDR2 YYREEE (reference sequence). This chain's CDR3 is CASSRGLEETQYF. In nucleotides, the CDR3 is TGTGCCAGCAGCCGGGGACTAGAAGAGACCCAGTACTTC. Filled out from reference TRBV5-4 and TRBJ2-5, the complete variable domain reads ETGVTQSPTHLIKTRGQQVTLRCSSQSGHNTVSWYQQALGQGPQFIFQYYREEENGRGNFPPRFSGLQFPNYSSELNVNALELDDSALYLCASSRGLEETQYFGPGTRLLVL.

This clone was found once. The V and J genes are TRBV7-9 and TRBJ1-6; D uncertain. This CDR3 contains 12 residues. Germline V gene data show CDR1 as SEHNR and CDR2 as FQNEAQ (reference sequence). Trimming took off 3 bases at V and 9 bases at J, with 6 bases between the two ends. The CDR3 DNA follows: TGTGCCAGCAGCTTCTCCGGTTCACCCCTCCACTTT. This encodes CASSFSGSPLHF.

The chain has TRBV19 and TRBJ1-2, with 9 bases fitting TRBD1. J was trimmed by 6 bases and V by 3 bases; bases with no gene match: 5. The germline gives CDR1 LNHDA, CDR2 SQIVND (reference sequence). This CDR3 contains 14 residues. The CDR3 spells CASSIGTGYHGYTF. The CDR3 DNA reads TGTGCCAGTAGTATCGGGACAGGGTACCATGGCTACACCTTC. The whole variable domain, filled in from reference TRBV19 and TRBJ1-2, reads DGGITQSPKYLFRKEGQNVTLSCEQNLNHDAMYWYRQDPGQGLRLIYYSQIVNDFQKGDIAEGYSVSREKKESFPLTVTSAQKNPTAFYLCASSIGTGYHGYTFGSGTRLTVV.

The chain employs TRBV6-1 and TRBJ1-1; TRBD1 is a possible D gene (6 bases). The CDR3 spans 16 residues. CDR1 and CDR2 (germline): MNHNS, SASEGT. V was shortened by 0 bases and J by 6 bases, with 17 bases between the two germline ends. CDR3 coding DNA: TGTGCCAGCAGTGAAGCGTCCCGGGGGGCGCGCCCTGAAGCTTTCTTT. This gives the protein CASSEASRGARPEAFF.

Points on this clone: The junction departs from germline at one end; a sequencing error may be responsible. The chain joins TRBV19 to TRBJ1-6; D gene uncertain. CDR1 and CDR2 (germline): LNHDA, SQIVND (reference sequence). The CDR3 runs 14 residues. The CDR3 DNA follows: TGTGCCAGTAACCCGGATGGTTATAACTCACCCCTCCACTTT. This translates into CASNPDGYNSPLHF.

This chain connects TRBV5-6 to TRBJ2-5; the D gene is possibly TRBD2 (5 bases). V lost 4 bases, J lost 9 bases, and 19 bases lay in between. The CDR3 totals 14 residues. Germline V gene sequence: CDR1 SGHDT, CDR2 YYEEEE. The CDR3 sequence is CASSPGPGSGAQYF. CDR3 sequence (DNA): TGTGCCAGCAGCCCCGGCCCGGGATCCGGGGCCCAGTACTTC.

The chain has TRBV18 and TRBJ1-1; D may be TRBD1 (6 bases). Trimming left V 6 bases short and J 0 bases short, with 14 bases between. This CDR3 spans 15 amino acids. CDR1 and CDR2 from the germline V gene are KGHSH and LQKENI. The chain's CDR3 is CASSPIGQLNTEAFF. DNA for the CDR3: TGTGCCAGCTCGCCCATCGGACAGTTGAACACTGAAGCTTTCTTT.

The chain couples TRBV19 to TRBJ2-3; 10 bases fit TRBD2. Germline V gene data show CDR1 as LNHDA and CDR2 as SQIVND (reference sequence). J gave up 0 bases and V 3 bases, and 9 bases lay outside the gene matches. There are 18 residues in the CDR3. The CDR3 DNA is TGTGCCAGTAGTATCTATGGGACAGCGGGGGGGAGCACAGATACGCAGTATTTT. Translating it yields CASSIYGTAGGSTDTQYF.

This chain links TRBV6-6 with TRBJ1-1; D is unclear. V was trimmed by 10 bases and J by 7 bases, leaving 13 bases between them. The CDR3 covers 11 residues. Germline assignment: CDR1 MNHNY and CDR2 SVGAGI (reference sequence). The CDR3 protein is CATTQDYEAFF. CDR3 nucleotides: TGTGCCACTACTCAAGATTATGAAGCTTTCTTT.

The chain is built from TRBV24-1 and TRBJ1-2; 8 bases are shared with TRBD1. CDR1 KGHDR and CDR2 SFDVKD come from the germline V gene. Germline trimming cut 3 bases from V and 8 bases from J; bases unmatched to any gene: 7. The CDR3 runs 14 residues. The CDR3 protein is CATSDTRTGTGYTF. Here the CDR3 DNA reads TGTGCCACCAGTGATACACGGACAGGGACAGGCTACACCTTC.

V gene TRBV10-3 combines with J gene TRBJ1-1; D gene ambiguous. The CDR3 spans 12 residues. Per the germline V gene, CDR1 is ENHRY and CDR2 is SYGVKD. V gave up 11 bases and J gave up 0 bases, with 10 bases separating them. The CDR3 loop reads CAVGQMNTEAFF. The CDR3 region has the DNA TGTGCCGTCGGCCAGATGAACACTGAAGCTTTCTTT.

The chain carries TRBV7-2 and TRBJ2-7, with TRBD1 identical over 11 bases. The CDR3 covers 14 residues. Germline V gives CDR1 SGHTA, CDR2 FQGNSA. J was trimmed by 4 bases and V by 5 bases; bases with no gene match: 4. CDR3 sequence: CASSPGQGAYEQYF. DNA for the CDR3: TGTGCCAGCAGCCCAGGACAGGGGGCATACGAGCAGTACTTC.

The chain employs TRBV6-1 and TRBJ1-2, with D maybe TRBD1 (5 bases). Germline CDR1 is MNHNS and CDR2 is SASEGT. The CDR3 runs 14 residues. V lost 0 bases, J lost 4 bases, and 9 bases lay in between. In nucleotides, the CDR3 is TGTGCCAGCAGTGAAGCGTTCAGGGTCTATGGCTACACCTTC. The encoded protein is CASSEAFRVYGYTF.